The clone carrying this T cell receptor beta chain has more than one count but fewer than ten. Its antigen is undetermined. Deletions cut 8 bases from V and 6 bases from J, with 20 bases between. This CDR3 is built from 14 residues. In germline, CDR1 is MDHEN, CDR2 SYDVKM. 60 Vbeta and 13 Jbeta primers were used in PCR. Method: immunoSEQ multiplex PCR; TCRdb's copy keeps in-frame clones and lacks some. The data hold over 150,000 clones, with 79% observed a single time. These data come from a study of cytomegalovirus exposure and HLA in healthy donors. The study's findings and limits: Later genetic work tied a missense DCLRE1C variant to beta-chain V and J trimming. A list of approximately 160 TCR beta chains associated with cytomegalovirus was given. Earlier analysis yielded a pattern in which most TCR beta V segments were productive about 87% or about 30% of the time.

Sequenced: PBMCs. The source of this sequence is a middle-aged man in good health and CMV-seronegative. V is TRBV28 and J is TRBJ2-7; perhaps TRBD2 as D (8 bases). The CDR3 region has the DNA TGTGCCAGCGGGAGGGGGCGGGGGGTTGGCGAGCAGTACTTC. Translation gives CASGRGRGVGEQYF.